This T cell receptor (beta chain) was captured in a study of immune characterization of retroperitoneal liposarcoma. TCRdb re-called the PCR reads with MiXCR, one entry per CDR3 protein. Among around 2,000 distinct CDR3 sequences, about 50% were seen once, and the ten largest hold about 50%. Between the trimmed V and J ends, which lost 4 bases and 5 bases, there was a span of 11 bases. Germline V gives CDR1 MNHNS, CDR2 SASEGT. The CDR3 covers 14 residues. The clonotype was recovered from a female donor with retroperitoneal liposarcoma. This chain links TRBV6-1 with TRBJ1-4; D might be TRBD1 (6 bases). The sequenced sample was tumor tissue. In DNA, the CDR3 is TGTGCCAGCAGTGGAACTCAGGGGAATGAAAAACTGTTTTTT. Translated, it gives CASSGTQGNEKLFF.